A single sample gave rise to the 20 T cell receptor beta chains below, sequenced in a study of T cells after yellow fever vaccination. MiXCR, applied by TCRdb to the 5' RACE reads, yields one record per CDR3 protein. The data show about 260,000 distinct CDR3 sequences, approximately 13% seen once. The sample consisted of CD4+ T cells sorted from PBMCs, taken 45 days after the yellow fever booster vaccination. These receptors were taken from a young man who received the YFV17D yellow fever vaccine.

J is TRBJ1-6 and V is TRBV6-2 or TRBV6-3; TRBD1 aligns across 8 bases. The CDR3 consists of 15 residues. CDR1 is MNHEY, CDR2 SVGEGT, per germline. With 1 base clipped from V and 9 bases from J, the junction kept 5 bases outside the gene matches. The CDR3 nucleotides read TGTGCCAGCAGTTACTATCGCCAGGGGGCTTCACCCCTCCACTTT. This codes for CASSYYRQGASPLHF.

CDR3 in amino acids: CASSQDMGPGELFF. CDR3 coding DNA: TGTGCCAGCAGCCAAGATATGGGTCCCGGGGAGCTGTTTTTT. This rearrangement joins TRBV4-2 to TRBJ2-2; the D is unclear. CDR1 is LGHNA and CDR2 is YNFKEQ in the germline V gene. V was pared by 0 bases and J by 6 bases, with 8 bases between. This CDR3 is built from 14 residues.

At least ten counts were recorded for this clonotype. V gene TRBV2 combines with J gene TRBJ2-7; 11 bases map to TRBD2. Germline-derived CDR1 and CDR2 are SNHLY and FYNNEI. The CDR3 loop spans 13 amino acids. The V segment lost 5 bases and the J segment 3 bases; nucleotides outside the gene matches: 0. The CDR3 loop is CASSTSGSYEQYF. The CDR3 DNA follows: TGTGCCAGCAGTACTAGCGGGAGCTACGAGCAGTACTTC.

The gene calls are TRBV25-1 and TRBJ1-6; D not certain. Germline-derived CDR1 and CDR2 are MGHDK and SYGVNS. This CDR3 spans 16 amino acids. V was shortened by 4 bases and J by 0 bases, with 10 bases between the two germline ends. As DNA, the CDR3 is TGTGCCAGCAGTGGGTTCGGGAGCTCCTATAATTCACCCCTCCACTTT. Encoded protein: CASSGFGSSYNSPLHF.

The genes are TRBV5-1 and TRBJ2-2, with 8 nucleotides matching TRBD2. This CDR3 is 17 amino acids long. The V gene's germline CDR1 is SGHRS and CDR2 YFSETQ. With V trimmed by 4 bases and J by 1 base, 9 bases remained unmatched. CDR3 in DNA: TGCGCCAGCAGCGATATCGCGGGAGGCCAGAACACCGGGGAGCTGTTTTTT. Translation: CASSDIAGGQNTGELFF.

The chain links TRBV5-4 to TRBJ2-1; maybe TRBD1 (6 bases). CDR3 length equals 13 residues. Germline V gene data show CDR1 as SGHNT and CDR2 as YYREEE (reference sequence). V gave up 4 bases and J gave up 5 bases, with 10 bases separating them. CDR3 sequence (DNA): TGTGCCAGCAGCCCCGGACAGAACAATGAGCAGTTCTTC. Amino acids: CASSPGQNNEQFF.

This clonotype was detected only a few times. The chain has TRBV29-1 and TRBJ2-1; TRBD1 might be the D (5 bases). V lost 3 bases and J lost 9, with 12 bases in between. Germline V gene lookup returns CDR1 SQVTM and CDR2 ANQGSEA. CDR3 length: 12 amino acids. CDR3 residues: CSVEATVSEQFF. The CDR3 DNA follows: TGCAGCGTTGAGGCGACAGTATCTGAGCAGTTCTTC.

The J gene is TRBJ2-7, the V gene TRBV10-2, with 8 bases that match TRBD2. The CDR3 contains 14 residues. V shed 8 bases, J shed 0 bases, and the junction held 6 bases outside the gene matches. Germline lookup yields CDR1 WSHSY and CDR2 SAAADI. The CDR3 reads CASSVAGNSYEQYF. In nucleotides, the CDR3 is TGCGCCAGCTCAGTAGCGGGGAACTCCTACGAGCAGTACTTC.

The V and J genes are TRBV20-1 and TRBJ2-7; D is undetermined. CDR1 is DFQATT and CDR2 is SNEGSKA in the germline V gene (reference sequence). Trimming pared 6 bases from V and 3 bases from J, leaving 21 bases between. This CDR3 region has 15 residues. CDR3 sequence reads: CSASPRLLNYYEQYF. The CDR3 nucleotides are TGCAGTGCGTCACCTCGGCTACTAAACTACTACGAGCAGTACTTC.

Many counts were recorded for this clonotype. The gene calls are TRBV28 and TRBJ2-7, with 7 bases matching TRBD1. Germline values: CDR1 MDHEN, CDR2 SYDVKM. The junction had 5 bases not matched to a gene; V was cut back by 8 bases and J by 1 base. The CDR3 is 13 amino acids. This CDR3 reads CASAPGQSYEQYF. CDR3 bases: TGTGCCAGCGCCCCGGGACAGTCCTACGAGCAGTACTTC.

This clonotype was seen a handful of times. This rearrangement joins TRBV18 to TRBJ1-1, with TRBD1 matching over 9 bases. Germline CDR1 is KGHSH and CDR2 is LQKENI. This CDR3 has 15 amino acids. Unmatched junction bases numbered 3, after V lost 1 base and J lost 3 bases. The chain's CDR3 is CASSPLQGADTEAFF. DNA for the CDR3: TGTGCCAGCTCACCACTACAGGGGGCGGACACTGAAGCTTTCTTT.

This chain links TRBV25-1 with TRBJ2-7; TRBD1 matches at 7 bases. Germline CDR1 is MGHDK and CDR2 is SYGVNS. This CDR3 is 17 amino acids long. Unmatched junction bases numbered 15, after V lost 4 bases and J lost 3 bases. This CDR3 is CASSAPPGTDNFYEQYF. The DNA for the CDR3 is TGTGCCAGCAGTGCCCCGCCCGGGACAGATAATTTCTACGAGCAGTACTTC.

This sequence joins TRBV4-3 and TRBJ2-7, with a tentative D call TRBD2 (7 bases). Germline V CDR1 and CDR2: LGHNA, YSLEER. Between the trimmed V and J ends, which lost 4 bases and 1 base, there was a span of 17 bases. The CDR3 has 16 residues. CDR3 nucleotide sequence: TGCGCCAGCAGCCGCGGCGGGGGCGATCTATCCTACGAGCAGTACTTC. Residues: CASSRGGGDLSYEQYF.

This clonotype appeared a few times. The chain couples TRBV28 to TRBJ2-3; 7 bases agree with TRBD2. V lost 8 bases and J lost 8; bases outside the gene matches: 7. The V gene's germline CDR1 is MDHEN and CDR2 SYDVKM. The CDR3 totals 12 residues. CDR3 protein: CASGSGRLTQYF. CDR3 nucleotide sequence: TGTGCCAGCGGATCCGGGAGGCTTACGCAGTATTTT.

In its sample, this clonotype was seen a few times. The rearrangement uses TRBV29-1 and TRBJ2-3; D is ambiguous. Looked up from germline, CDR1 is SQVTM and CDR2 is ANQGSEA. The CDR3 has 12 residues. V lost 4 bases and J lost 3, with 8 bases in between. CDR3 DNA sequence: TGCAGCGTTGGTCACTTGACAGATACGCAGTATTTT. This codes for CSVGHLTDTQYF.

This clonotype has a handful of counts. The chain employs TRBV20-1 and TRBJ2-1, with 8 bases that match TRBD2. The length of the CDR3 is 12 residues. The V gene's germline CDR1 is DFQATT and CDR2 SNEGSKA (reference sequence). The V gene end was trimmed by 3 bases and the J gene end by 6 bases; junction bases not matched to a gene: 1. CDR3 protein: CSARGLGNEQFF. In DNA form, the CDR3 reads TGCAGTGCTAGGGGACTAGGCAATGAGCAGTTCTTC.

V gene TRBV21-1 combines with J gene TRBJ2-1. TRBV21-1 has pseudogene status. The CDR3 covers 14 residues. CDR3 DNA sequence: TGTGCCAGCAGCAAAGGAGGAGAAGAGGATGAGCAGTTCTTC. It yields the protein CASSKGGEEDEQFF.

V gene TRBV11-2 combines with J gene TRBJ2-7; TRBD1 or TRBD2 may be the D gene (5 bases each). The CDR3 has 15 amino acids. The V gene lost 5 bases and the J gene lost 2 bases, with 16 bases spanning the gap. In germline, CDR1 is SGHAT, CDR2 FQNNGV. The CDR3 bases are TGTGCCAGCAGCGCCCTCAGCGGACAAGCCTACGAGCAGTACTTC. Its protein product is CASSALSGQAYEQYF.

Remarks on this clonotype: One end of the junction is discordant with germline, which a read error may explain. The chain has TRBV7-9 and TRBJ2-4; TRBD1 aligns across 8 bases. Germline CDR1 is SEHNR and CDR2 is FQNEAQ (reference sequence). The CDR3 spans 11 residues. CDR3 nucleotides: TGCGCGGGACAGGTGGCGAACATTCAGTACTTC. This sequence encodes CAGQVANIQYF. The entire variable domain, with the rest obtained from reference TRBV7-9 and TRBJ2-4, is as follows: DTGVSQNPRHKITKRGQNVTFRCDPISEHNRLYWYRQTLGQGPEFLTYFQNEAQLEKSRLLSDRFSAERPKGSFSTLEIQRTEQGDSAMYLCAGQVANIQYFGAGTRLSVL.

This clonotype has more than one count but fewer than ten. The V and J genes are TRBV20-1 and TRBJ2-2; D uncertain. The length of the CDR3 is 14 residues. Looked up from germline, CDR1 is DFQATT and CDR2 is SNEGSKA (reference sequence). Deletions cut 1 base from V and 1 base from J, with 7 bases between. The CDR3 coding sequence is TGCAGTGCTAGAGGACGACTGAACACCGGGGAGCTGTTTTTT. This sequence encodes CSARGRLNTGELFF.